Each of the 5 T cell receptor beta chains below was sequenced from the same sample in a study of patients and donors after allogeneic stem cell transplantation (TCRdb year 2020). The library was prepared using RT-PCR. Sequenced on a NextSeq 550. TCRdb ran its own pipeline on the public reads, namely fastp trimming at Q25 and MiXCR clone calling, and kept in-frame beta chains. CDR3 protein duplicates are merged, each entry listing the most common genes and DNA. The sample table records about 150,000 distinct CDR3 sequences; 24% of these occur just once. 25% to 30% of the sample belongs to the ten largest clones. Sequenced input: blood, either unsorted or a sorted T cell fraction (not recorded which). These receptors came from a human donor who was either an allogeneic HSCT recipient or a stem cell or donor lymphocyte infusion donor (not recorded which). It is not recorded whose cells these are; they may come from a transplant donor.

The genes are TRBV20-1 and TRBJ2-3, with 12 nucleotides matching TRBD2. CDR3 length equals 20 residues. The V and J ends lost 0 bases and 2 bases, in that order; junction bases with no gene match: 15. CDR1 is DFQATT and CDR2 is SNEGSKA in the germline V gene (reference sequence). The CDR3 nucleotides read TGCAGTGCTAGAGATCTGACTAGCGGGAGCATTGTAACACACACAGATACGCAGTATTTT. Amino acids: CSARDLTSGSIVTHTDTQYF.

The rearrangement links TRBV4-3 to TRBJ1-5, with 7 bases that match TRBD1. The germline V gene encodes CDR1 LGHNA and CDR2 YSLEER. V lost 2 bases and J lost 4; bases outside the gene matches: 8. This CDR3 has 16 residues. CDR3: CASSQKAGQINQPQHF. The CDR3 DNA is TGCGCCAGCAGCCAAAAGGCGGGACAGATTAATCAGCCCCAGCATTTT.

V usage is TRBV20-1 and J usage is TRBJ2-3, with 8 bases that match TRBD1. CDR1 DFQATT and CDR2 SNEGSKA come from the germline V gene (reference sequence). After removal of 6 bases from V and 2 bases from J, the junction contained 7 bases not matched to a gene. CDR3 length: 14 residues. The CDR3 sequence is CSAKAGGNTDTQYF. CDR3 DNA sequence: TGCAGTGCAAAAGCAGGGGGCAACACAGATACGCAGTATTTT.

The rearrangement uses TRBV9 and TRBJ2-5, with D perhaps TRBD1 (7 bases). Germline V gene lookup returns CDR1 SGDLS and CDR2 YYNGEE. CDR3 length: 17 residues. Deletions cut 3 bases from V and 0 bases from J, with 18 bases between. CDR3 bases: TGTGCCAGCAGCGCCACCCCAGGGGGGCGGAACCAAGAGACCCAGTACTTC. Its protein product is CASSATPGGRNQETQYF.

Only one count was recorded for this clonotype. J is TRBJ2-5 and V is TRBV10-3; a weak D match, TRBD2 (5 bases). Deletions cut 5 bases from V and 0 bases from J, with 7 bases between. Germline V gene data show CDR1 as ENHRY and CDR2 as SYGVKD. The CDR3 extends over 13 amino acids. This chain's CDR3 is CAISPGNQETQYF. The DNA for the CDR3 is TGTGCCATCAGTCCGGGGAACCAAGAGACCCAGTACTTC.